A single sample gave rise to the 5 T cell receptor beta chains below, sequenced in a study of cytomegalovirus exposure and HLA in healthy donors. Using immunoSEQ multiplex PCR, the repertoire was profiled, and TCRdb retains in-frame clones only, with some absent. The sample shows fewer than 55,000 clones, almost 95% of them seen only once. Sample: PBMCs. These receptors were taken from a young man in good health and CMV-seronegative.

In this sample, this clone turned up once. This rearrangement joins TRBV5-4 to TRBJ2-1, with 10 bases matching TRBD2. Germline trimming cut 4 bases from V and 7 bases from J; bases unmatched to any gene: 11. Germline CDR1 SGHNT, CDR2 YYREEE (reference sequence). The CDR3 consists of 16 residues. The CDR3 DNA sequence: TGTGCCAGCAGCCCAGTACTAGCGGGAAAGACAAATGAGCAGTTCTTC. The encoded protein is CASSPVLAGKTNEQFF. The full variable domain, with the rest looked up from reference TRBV5-4 and TRBJ2-1, is ETGVTQSPTHLIKTRGQQVTLRCSSQSGHNTVSWYQQALGQGPQFIFQYYREEENGRGNFPPRFSGLQFPNYSSELNVNALELDDSALYLCASSPVLAGKTNEQFFGPGTRLTVL.

The chain employs TRBV4-2 and TRBJ1-1, with 9 bases lining up with TRBD1. V trimming: 4 bases; J trimming: 6 bases; junction bases outside the gene matches: 9. The CDR3 is made up of 15 amino acids. Germline values: CDR1 LGHNA, CDR2 YNFKEQ. For the CDR3, the DNA is TGTGCCAGCAGCCTGCCGGGACAGGGAGTTCCTGAAGCTTTCTTT. It specifies CASSLPGQGVPEAFF.

V and J are TRBV7-2 and TRBJ1-4; 8 bases agree with TRBD1. This CDR3 has 13 residues. Germline trimming cut 5 bases from V and 8 bases from J; bases unmatched to any gene: 4. The germline V gene encodes CDR1 SGHTA and CDR2 FQGNSA. The CDR3 protein is CASSAGTGEKLFF. CDR3 sequence (DNA): TGTGCCAGCAGCGCCGGGACAGGCGAAAAACTGTTTTTT.

The V and J genes are TRBV6-1 and TRBJ1-2; D remains ambiguous. Germline loops: CDR1 MNHNS, CDR2 SASEGT. V lost 2 bases and J 4 bases, leaving 11 bases between the germline ends. CDR3 length: 14 residues. CDR3: CASSEQAEGYGYTF. The DNA for the CDR3 is TGTGCCAGCAGTGAACAAGCGGAGGGCTATGGCTACACCTTC.

The chain is built from TRBV11-2 and TRBJ1-5; D not certain. The length of the CDR3 is 15 residues. In germline, CDR1 is SGHAT, CDR2 FQNNGV. The V and J ends lost 5 bases and 4 bases respectively, with 15 bases between them. The CDR3 region has the DNA TGTGCCAGCAGCCCCTCCAGTATTGGTAATCAGCCCCAGCATTTT. Protein product: CASSPSSIGNQPQHF. The full variable domain, completed using reference TRBV11-2 and TRBJ1-5, is EAGVAQSPRYKIIEKRQSVAFWCNPISGHATLYWYQQILGQGPKLLIQFQNNGVVDDSQLPKDRFSAERLKGVDSTLKIQPAKLEDSAVYLCASSPSSIGNQPQHFGDGTRLSIL.